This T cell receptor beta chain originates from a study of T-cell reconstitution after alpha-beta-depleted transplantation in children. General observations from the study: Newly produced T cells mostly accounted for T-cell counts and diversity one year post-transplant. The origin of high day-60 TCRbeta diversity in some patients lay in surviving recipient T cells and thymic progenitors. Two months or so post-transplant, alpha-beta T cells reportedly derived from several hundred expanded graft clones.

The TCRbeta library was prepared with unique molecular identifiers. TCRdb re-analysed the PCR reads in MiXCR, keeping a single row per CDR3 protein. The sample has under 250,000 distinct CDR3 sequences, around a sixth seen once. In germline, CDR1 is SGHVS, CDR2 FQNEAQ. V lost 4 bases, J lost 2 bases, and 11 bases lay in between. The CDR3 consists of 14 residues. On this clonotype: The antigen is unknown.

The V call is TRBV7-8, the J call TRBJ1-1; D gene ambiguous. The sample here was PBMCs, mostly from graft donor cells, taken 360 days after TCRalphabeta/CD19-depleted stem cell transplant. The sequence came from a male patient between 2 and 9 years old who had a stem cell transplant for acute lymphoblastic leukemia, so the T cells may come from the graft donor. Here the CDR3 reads CASSSVRDNTEAFF. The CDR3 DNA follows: TGTGCCAGCAGCTCAGTCCGGGATAACACTGAAGCTTTCTTT.